These 24 T cell receptor beta chains share one sample of origin, sequenced in a study of blood T cell repertoires in COVID-19. Sequenced by immunoSEQ multiplex PCR; TCRdb stores in-frame clones only, minus some. There are roughly 99,000 clones in the sample; approximately 90% occur only once, and under 1.5% lies in the top ten. Sequenced input: peripheral blood. All receptors derive from a woman under 40 with acute or convalescent COVID-19.

The chain recombines TRBV9 with TRBJ1-6, with D possibly TRBD1 on 6 matching bases. V lost 1 base to trimming and J lost 6 bases, with 14 bases between them. Per the germline V gene, CDR1 is SGDLS and CDR2 is YYNGEE. The CDR3 runs to 16 residues. This CDR3 reads CASSVSGGPSNSPLHF. The DNA of the CDR3 is TGTGCCAGCAGCGTAAGCGGGGGGCCATCTAATTCACCCCTCCACTTT.

The gene calls are TRBV6-4 and TRBJ2-3, with 11 bases lining up with TRBD1. V was clipped by 6 bases and J by 0 bases; unmatched bases: 5. The length of the CDR3 is 16 residues. Per the germline V gene, CDR1 is MRHNA and CDR2 is SNTAGT. The CDR3 DNA sequence: TGTGCCAGCAGCATAGGGACAGGGGGAAGCACAGATACGCAGTATTTT. Translation: CASSIGTGGSTDTQYF.

The V and J genes are TRBV5-1 and TRBJ2-1; no clear D gene. The V gene's germline CDR1 is SGHRS and CDR2 YFSETQ. Deletions cut 0 bases from V and 7 bases from J, with 5 bases between. This CDR3 comprises 12 residues. The CDR3 sequence: CASSLVYNEQFF. The CDR3 region has the DNA TGCGCCAGCAGCTTGGTGTATAATGAGCAGTTCTTC.

The chain carries TRBV9 and TRBJ2-1, with 7 bases that match TRBD1. The germline V gene encodes CDR1 SGDLS and CDR2 YYNGEE. The CDR3 is made up of 13 amino acids. The trim removed 3 bases at V and 9 bases at J, leaving 6 bases unmatched. CDR3 in DNA: TGTGCCAGCAGCGGGGGACAGAGGACTGAGCAGTTCTTC. This translates into CASSGGQRTEQFF.

This chain connects TRBV3-1 (or the pseudogene TRBV3-2) to TRBJ2-5; TRBD2 matches at 11 bases. Germline V gene data show CDR1 as LGHDT and CDR2 as YNNKEL (reference sequence). This CDR3 region has 16 residues. V gave up 2 bases and J gave up 3 bases; unmatched junction bases: 5. CDR3 sequence reads: CASSQLTGLAEETQYF. The CDR3, as DNA: TGTGCCAGCAGCCAACTTACGGGACTAGCGGAAGAGACCCAGTACTTC.

In the case of this clone: This sample also contains other DNA sequences that code for the same CDR3. This chain links TRBV5-1 with TRBJ2-1; 8 bases agree with TRBD1. The CDR3 has 15 amino acids. Germline CDR1 reads SGHRS; CDR2 reads YFSETQ. The junction had 2 bases not matched to a gene; V was cut back by 2 bases and J by 1 base. The CDR3 here is CASSLGQGSYNEQFF. CDR3 in DNA: TGCGCCAGCAGCTTAGGACAGGGATCCTACAATGAGCAGTTCTTC.

V gene TRBV28 combines with J gene TRBJ2-3; D may be TRBD2 (5 bases). Trimming cost V 4 bases and J 7 bases, with 15 bases left between them. Germline V CDR1 and CDR2: MDHEN, SYDVKM. This CDR3 comprises 14 residues. CDR3 DNA sequence: TGTGCCAGCAGTTCGGGGTCTCTACGGTATACGCAGTATTTT. This codes for CASSSGSLRYTQYF.

This chain joins TRBV18 and TRBJ1-2, with TRBD1 matching over 8 bases. The V and J ends lost 3 bases and 5 bases, in that order; junction bases with no gene match: 5. The CDR3 is made up of 14 amino acids. CDR1 and CDR2 from the germline V gene are KGHSH and LQKENI. CDR3 nucleotides: TGTGCCAGCTCACCGGAGACAGGGGTTTATGGCTACACCTTC. It yields the protein CASSPETGVYGYTF.

The chain joins TRBV4-2 to TRBJ2-5, with 8 bases lining up with TRBD2. The length of the CDR3 is 16 residues. Germline V gene lookup returns CDR1 LGHNA and CDR2 YNFKEQ. Trimming took 4 bases from V and 5 from J; bases not matched to a gene: 12. This chain's CDR3 is CASSPRGGGKDETQYF. Here the CDR3 DNA reads TGTGCCAGCAGCCCACGGGGCGGGGGGAAAGACGAGACCCAGTACTTC.

This clone was counted a single time. This sequence joins TRBV3-1 (or the pseudogene TRBV3-2) and TRBJ2-7; D uncertain. V was cut by 1 base and J by 3 bases, with 4 bases left in between. Germline CDR1 and CDR2: LGHDT and YNNKEL (reference sequence). CDR3 length: 12 amino acids. The CDR3: CASSQAFYEQYF. In DNA, the CDR3 is TGTGCCAGCAGCCAAGCATTCTACGAGCAGTACTTC.

V and J are TRBV5-1 and TRBJ2-1, with 7 bases matching TRBD2. V dropped 6 bases and J dropped 4; count of bases not matched to a gene: 10. Germline values: CDR1 SGHRS, CDR2 YFSETQ. The CDR3 length is 15 residues. CDR3 amino acids: CASNLGGSSYNEQFF. In nucleotides, the CDR3 is TGCGCCAGCAATCTGGGCGGGAGTTCTTACAATGAGCAGTTCTTC. Drawing the rest from reference TRBV5-1 and TRBJ2-1, the complete variable domain is KAGVTQTPRYLIKTRGQQVTLSCSPISGHRSVSWYQQTPGQGLQFLFEYFSETQRNKGNFPGRFSGRQFSNSRSEMNVSTLELGDSALYLCASNLGGSSYNEQFFGPGTRLTVL.

This clone was observed a single time. The genes are TRBV2 and TRBJ2-5, with 11 bases identical to TRBD2. Germline trimming cut 3 bases from V and 5 bases from J; bases unmatched to any gene: 8. The CDR3 is 16 residues long. CDR1 SNHLY and CDR2 FYNNEI come from the germline V gene. CDR3 sequence: CASSDPSGGRGETQYF. CDR3 sequence (DNA): TGTGCCAGCAGTGATCCTAGCGGGGGGAGAGGGGAGACCCAGTACTTC.

The chain recombines TRBV19 with TRBJ2-1; D may be TRBD2 (5 bases). V was cut by 6 bases and J by 4 bases, with 13 bases left in between. There are 14 residues in the CDR3. Germline V gene data show CDR1 as LNHDA and CDR2 as SQIVND (reference sequence). In DNA form, the CDR3 reads TGTGCCAGTAGGGAAACGGGGTTATACAATGAGCAGTTCTTC. Residues: CASRETGLYNEQFF.

The rearrangement links TRBV7-9 to TRBJ2-2, with D uncertain. CDR3 size: 12 residues. The V end was cut by 2 bases, the J end by 4 bases, with 2 bases between. CDR1 and CDR2 from the germline V gene are SEHNR and FQNEAQ (reference sequence). CDR3 region: CASSLLTGELFF. The CDR3 region has the DNA TGTGCCAGCAGCTTACTCACCGGGGAGCTGTTTTTT.

The chain combines TRBV5-4 with TRBJ2-3; 10 bases line up with TRBD2. Germline V gene data show CDR1 as SGHNT and CDR2 as YYREEE (reference sequence). V shed 4 bases, J shed 8 bases, and the junction held 7 bases outside the gene matches. The CDR3 covers 14 residues. The CDR3 loop is CASSLAGEAGTQYF. In DNA, the CDR3 is TGTGCCAGCAGCCTAGCGGGAGAAGCAGGTACGCAGTATTTT.

The chain joins TRBV27 to TRBJ1-1, with 8 positions matching TRBD1. This CDR3 is built from 14 residues. Trimming took 2 bases from V and 7 from J; bases not matched to a gene: 6. Per the germline V gene, CDR1 is MNHEY and CDR2 is SMNVEV (reference sequence). The CDR3 region is CASSLRGQDSEAFF. CDR3 nucleotide sequence: TGTGCCAGCAGTTTAAGGGGACAGGACAGTGAAGCTTTCTTT.

This clone was observed a few times. This chain joins TRBV9 and TRBJ2-2; D is perhaps TRBD2 (7 bases). V was trimmed by 4 bases and J by 6 bases, leaving 16 bases between them. The germline CDR1 and CDR2 sequences are SGDLS and YYNGEE. This CDR3 spans 15 amino acids. CDR3 nucleotides: TGTGCCAGCAGCCCAAGAGGGGGGGCGTCCGGGGAGCTGTTTTTT. The encoded protein is CASSPRGGASGELFF.

V usage is TRBV30 and J usage is TRBJ1-1, with 10 bases fitting TRBD1. Trimming took 6 bases from V and 7 from J; bases not matched to a gene: 8. This CDR3 is built from 13 residues. The germline CDR1 and CDR2 sequences are GTSNPN and SVGIG (reference sequence). CDR3 amino acids: CACRDRGTGEAFF. For the CDR3, the DNA is TGTGCCTGCAGGGACAGGGGAACTGGTGAAGCTTTCTTT.

V gene TRBV2 combines with J gene TRBJ1-6; TRBD1 is a possible D gene (5 bases). Trimming took off 7 bases at V and 9 bases at J, with 16 bases between the two ends. Looked up from germline, CDR1 is SNHLY and CDR2 is FYNNEI. CDR3 length equals 14 residues. The chain's CDR3 is CASIGREGVSPLHF. DNA for the CDR3: TGTGCCAGCATAGGCCGTGAAGGGGTTTCACCCCTCCACTTT.

This chain connects TRBV4-3 to TRBJ2-7, with TRBD1 matching 7 bases. The CDR3 runs to 14 residues. The V segment lost 4 bases and the J segment 2 bases; nucleotides outside the gene matches: 5. Germline assignment: CDR1 LGHNA and CDR2 YSLEER. The CDR3 region has the DNA TGCGCCAGCAGCCGGGACAGCGGTACCTACGAGCAGTACTTC. This gives the protein CASSRDSGTYEQYF.

The J gene is TRBJ2-2, the V gene TRBV30; 8 bases agree with TRBD2. Trimming cost V 5 bases and J 0 bases; bases outside gene matches: 2. This CDR3 is built from 14 residues. Looked up from germline, CDR1 is GTSNPN and CDR2 is SVGIG (reference sequence). Here the CDR3 reads CAWGGLANTGELFF. CDR3 DNA sequence: TGTGCCTGGGGGGGACTAGCGAACACCGGGGAGCTGTTTTTT.

V gene TRBV5-5 combines with J gene TRBJ2-7; TRBD2 might be the D (6 bases). The V and J ends lost 6 bases and 1 base respectively, with 26 bases between them. Germline assignment: CDR1 SGHKS and CDR2 YYEKEE (reference sequence). The CDR3 totals 18 residues. The CDR3 sequence is CASILQKPGLGSSYEQYF. The CDR3, as DNA: TGTGCCAGCATCCTCCAAAAGCCGGGACTTGGGTCTTCCTACGAGCAGTACTTC.

The genes are TRBV7-9 and TRBJ1-4; D is ambiguous. CDR1 is SEHNR and CDR2 is FQNEAQ in the germline V gene (reference sequence). V gave up 1 base and J gave up 10 bases, with 13 bases separating them. The CDR3 is 14 residues long. CDR3 protein: CASSLGGSGRKLFF. Written as DNA, the CDR3 is TGTGCCAGCAGCTTAGGAGGGAGTGGGAGAAAACTGTTTTTT.

The J gene is TRBJ2-1, the V gene TRBV7-3, with TRBD2 identical over 10 bases. The V gene end was trimmed by 5 bases and the J gene end by 4 bases; junction bases not matched to a gene: 5. Germline lookup yields CDR1 SGHTA and CDR2 FQGTGA. The length of the CDR3 is 15 residues. In DNA, the CDR3 is TGTGCCAGCAGCCGGCTAGCGGGGGTATACAATGAGCAGTTCTTC. Protein product: CASSRLAGVYNEQFF.